Below, 19 T cell receptor beta chains from the same sample are listed, as sequenced in a study of blood T cell repertoires in COVID-19. Libraries were prepared by immunoSEQ multiplex PCR; TCRdb keeps only in-frame clonotypes and omits some of them. The sample holds 300,000 or so clones, 65% to 90% seen once. Sequencing input: PBMCs or T cells enriched from blood (not recorded which). The receptor source for this set is a middle-aged woman with acute COVID-19.

The V gene is TRBV9, the J gene TRBJ2-7, with no clear D. The V end was cut by 0 bases, the J end by 0 bases, with 7 bases between. From germline, CDR1 is SGDLS and CDR2 YYNGEE. The CDR3 extends over 14 amino acids. CDR3 coding DNA: TGTGCCAGCAGCGTAGACTCTCACTCCTACGAGCAGTACTTC. It codes for CASSVDSHSYEQYF. The full variable domain, rest sourced from reference TRBV9 and TRBJ2-7, is DSGVTQTPKHLITATGQRVTLRCSPRSGDLSVYWYQQSLDQGLQFLIQYYNGEERAKGNILERFSAQQFPDLHSELNLSSLELGDSALYFCASSVDSHSYEQYFGPGTRLTVT.

This chain connects TRBV4-2 to TRBJ1-5; D is uncertain. Trimming removed 3 bases at V and 6 bases at J, with 18 bases between. Germline V lookup: CDR1 LGHNA, CDR2 YNFKEQ. This CDR3 spans 16 amino acids. Written as DNA, the CDR3 is TGTGCCAGCAGCCATTCAGCGGCCAAAAGCGTTCAGCCCCAGCATTTT. Translation: CASSHSAAKSVQPQHF.

Worth noting for this clone: This sample includes further DNA sequences coding for the same CDR3. The chain carries TRBV5-4 and TRBJ1-5, with unresolved D. V lost 0 bases to trimming and J lost 4 bases, with 8 bases between them. CDR3 length: 14 residues. The germline gives CDR1 SGHNT, CDR2 YYREEE (reference sequence). In nucleotides, the CDR3 is TGTGCCAGCAGCTTGGGAGGAGGAAATCAGCCCCAGCATTTT. Its protein product is CASSLGGGNQPQHF.

The chain is built from TRBV4-3 and TRBJ1-4; D is uncertain. V was trimmed by 1 base and J by 1 base, leaving 13 bases between them. The CDR3 is made up of 17 amino acids. Per the germline V gene, CDR1 is LGHNA and CDR2 is YSLEER. CDR3: CASSQAYPLVTNEKLFF. The CDR3 DNA reads TGCGCCAGCAGCCAAGCCTACCCGCTTGTAACTAATGAAAAACTGTTTTTT.

The chain carries TRBV5-4 and TRBJ1-6; D possibly corresponds to TRBD1 (6 bases). Germline V gene data show CDR1 as SGHNT and CDR2 as YYREEE (reference sequence). CDR3 size: 15 residues. V was clipped by 2 bases and J by 9 bases, with 15 bases between them. The CDR3 bases are TGTGCCAGCAGCTTCGATCCGGTACAGGGTTCACCCCTCCACTTT. Residues: CASSFDPVQGSPLHF.

This chain links TRBV28 with TRBJ1-3; TRBD1 is a possible D gene (5 bases). CDR1 MDHEN and CDR2 SYDVKM come from the germline V gene. This CDR3 is built from 16 residues. Trimming pared 2 bases from V and 1 base from J, leaving 12 bases between. CDR3 sequence: CASSLGGRGSGNTIYF. The CDR3 region has the DNA TGTGCCAGCAGTTTAGGTGGACGGGGGTCTGGAAACACCATATATTTT.

This chain uses TRBV6-5 with TRBJ2-1; 8 bases are a match to TRBD2. The CDR3 is made up of 15 amino acids. The germline CDR1 and CDR2 sequences are MNHEY and SVGAGI. V lost 4 bases and J lost 8; bases outside the gene matches: 10. The CDR3 spells CASSSRVAGKDEQFF. For the CDR3, the DNA is TGTGCCAGCAGTTCGCGAGTAGCGGGAAAGGATGAGCAGTTCTTC.

The V and J genes are TRBV5-1 and TRBJ1-4; a possible D gene is TRBD1 (5 bases). The CDR3 has 17 residues. Looked up from germline, CDR1 is SGHRS and CDR2 is YFSETQ. The V end was cut by 0 bases, the J end by 0 bases, with 12 bases between. The CDR3 protein is CASSLGQPGATNEKLFF. The CDR3 region has the DNA TGCGCCAGCAGCTTGGGACAGCCTGGGGCAACTAATGAAAAACTGTTTTTT.

The rearrangement joins TRBV7-2 to TRBJ1-1; D is undetermined. Trimming shortened V by 5 bases and J by 0 bases, and 16 bases separated the two germline ends. CDR1 is SGHTA and CDR2 is FQGNSA in the germline V gene. The CDR3 runs 16 residues. CDR3 sequence: CASSLVGRNMNTEAFF. CDR3 nucleotide sequence: TGTGCCAGCAGCCTCGTGGGCCGAAACATGAACACTGAAGCTTTCTTT.

The gene calls are TRBV5-4 and TRBJ2-3; D might be TRBD2 (5 bases). Trimming removed 4 bases at V and 2 bases at J, with 14 bases between. CDR1 and CDR2 from the germline V gene are SGHNT and YYREEE (reference sequence). The CDR3 runs 15 residues. The CDR3 sequence is CASSPFHGITDTQYF. In DNA, the CDR3 is TGTGCCAGCAGCCCATTTCACGGGATCACAGATACGCAGTATTTT.

The V call is TRBV5-4, the J call TRBJ2-3; perhaps TRBD1 as D (5 bases). V lost 4 bases to trimming and J lost 5 bases, with 8 bases between them. Germline V gives CDR1 SGHNT, CDR2 YYREEE (reference sequence). CDR3 length: 12 amino acids. As DNA, the CDR3 is TGTGCCAGCAGCCAGGGTGGAGATACGCAGTATTTT. This sequence encodes CASSQGGDTQYF.

The chain recombines TRBV27 with TRBJ2-7; maybe TRBD2 (6 bases). The germline V gene has CDR1 MNHEY and CDR2 SMNVEV (reference sequence). V was shortened by 1 base and J by 4 bases, with 14 bases between the two germline ends. This CDR3 contains 15 residues. The CDR3 DNA sequence: TGTGCCAGCAGTTTATTTCAGGGACTTAAATACGAGCAGTACTTC. It specifies CASSLFQGLKYEQYF.

This chain joins TRBV15 and TRBJ1-1; TRBD1 matches at 8 bases. Germline-derived CDR1 and CDR2 are LNHNV and YYDKDF (reference sequence). V lost 0 bases, J lost 3 bases, and 15 bases stayed unmatched. The CDR3 is made up of 19 amino acids. CDR3 bases: TGTGCCACCAGCAGAGATGGGAACCCAGGGGGCGAGGGAGACACTGAAGCTTTCTTT. Its translation is CATSRDGNPGGEGDTEAFF.

The chain carries TRBV9 and TRBJ2-1; 7 bases match TRBD2. Germline CDR1 reads SGDLS; CDR2 reads YYNGEE. V dropped 0 bases and J dropped 5; count of bases not matched to a gene: 14. This CDR3 is built from 18 residues. The CDR3 DNA sequence: TGTGCCAGCAGCGTAGCGGGGTTAGCGGGCCCGGGACACAATGAGCAGTTCTTC. It yields the protein CASSVAGLAGPGHNEQFF.

The chain combines TRBV9 with TRBJ2-5; possible D gene TRBD2, 5 bases. The CDR3 has 16 amino acids. Between the trimmed V and J ends, which lost 1 base and 4 bases, there was a span of 17 bases. Germline lookup yields CDR1 SGDLS and CDR2 YYNGEE. As DNA, the CDR3 is TGTGCCAGCAGCGTATCGGGATCTGAGTGGGGAGAGACCCAGTACTTC. It encodes CASSVSGSEWGETQYF.

The V and J genes are TRBV9 and TRBJ1-2, with D maybe TRBD1 (5 bases). Germline lookup yields CDR1 SGDLS and CDR2 YYNGEE. This CDR3 region has 15 residues. V was pared by 7 bases and J by 5 bases, with 21 bases between. The CDR3 sequence is CASRSGGTGGYGYTF. CDR3 coding DNA: TGTGCCAGCCGATCTGGGGGAACCGGGGGTTATGGCTACACCTTC.

The chain is built from TRBV6-6 and TRBJ2-3; D is unclear. V was shortened by 7 bases and J by 0 bases, with 17 bases between the two germline ends. This CDR3 has 16 residues. Germline-derived CDR1 and CDR2 are MNHNY and SVGAGI (reference sequence). As DNA, the CDR3 is TGTGCCAGCAAGGCATTAAGCGCGTTTAGCACAGATACGCAGTATTTT. Translated, it gives CASKALSAFSTDTQYF.

The rearrangement uses TRBV11-3 and TRBJ2-3, with TRBD1 matching 8 bases. CDR3 length: 16 amino acids. The ends lost 1 base at V and 2 bases at J; junction bases unmatched: 5. Germline V gives CDR1 SGHNT, CDR2 YENEEA. CDR3 in DNA: TGTGCCAGCAGCTTAGGAGACAGGGGTTTCACAGATACGCAGTATTTT. Its protein is CASSLGDRGFTDTQYF.

The V gene is TRBV3-1 (or the pseudogene TRBV3-2), the J gene TRBJ2-1; 8 positions match TRBD1. The junction had 7 bases not matched to a gene; V was cut back by 0 bases and J by 3 bases. The CDR3 extends over 17 amino acids. Germline CDR1 is LGHDT and CDR2 is YNNKEL (reference sequence). CDR3 coding DNA: TGTGCCAGCAGCCAAGAGGCAGGGGGCAGGGGCTACAATGAGCAGTTCTTC. Translation: CASSQEAGGRGYNEQFF.